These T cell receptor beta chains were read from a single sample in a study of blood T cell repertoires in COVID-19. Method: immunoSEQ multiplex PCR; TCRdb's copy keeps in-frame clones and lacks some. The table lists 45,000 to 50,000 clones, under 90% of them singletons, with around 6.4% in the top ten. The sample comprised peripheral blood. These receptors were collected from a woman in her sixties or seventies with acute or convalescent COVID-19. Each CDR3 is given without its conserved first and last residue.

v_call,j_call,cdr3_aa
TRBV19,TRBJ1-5,ASSIVPGNQPQH
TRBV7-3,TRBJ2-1,ASSFGLAPHNEQF
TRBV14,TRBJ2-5,ASSQLGRETQY
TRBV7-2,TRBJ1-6,ASSLSQGGISPLH
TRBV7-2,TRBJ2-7,ASSFTGQGEQY
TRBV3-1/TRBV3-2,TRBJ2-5,ASSLSQREDQETQY
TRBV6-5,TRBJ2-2,ASSYLAGGFGELF
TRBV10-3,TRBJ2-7,AISGRRGRNEQY
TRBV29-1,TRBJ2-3,SVRQGADTQY
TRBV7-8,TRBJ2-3,ASSEGAGGSDTQY
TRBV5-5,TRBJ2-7,ASSLFNSGGRVSYEQY
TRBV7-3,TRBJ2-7,ASSLMGLAQDEQY
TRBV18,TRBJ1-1,ASSQGTGLGTEAF
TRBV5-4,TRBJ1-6,ASSLKTGTNSPLH